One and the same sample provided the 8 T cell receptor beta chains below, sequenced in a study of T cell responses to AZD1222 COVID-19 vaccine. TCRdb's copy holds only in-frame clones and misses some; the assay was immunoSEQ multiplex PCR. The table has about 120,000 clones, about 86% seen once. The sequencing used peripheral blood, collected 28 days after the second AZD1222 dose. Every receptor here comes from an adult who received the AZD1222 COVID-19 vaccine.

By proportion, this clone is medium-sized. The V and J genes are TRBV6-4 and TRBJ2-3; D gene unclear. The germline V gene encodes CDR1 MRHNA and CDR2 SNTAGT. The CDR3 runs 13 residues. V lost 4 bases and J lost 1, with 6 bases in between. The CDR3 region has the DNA TGTGCCAGCAGTGGTCTAGGCACAGATACGCAGTATTTT. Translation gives CASSGLGTDTQYF.

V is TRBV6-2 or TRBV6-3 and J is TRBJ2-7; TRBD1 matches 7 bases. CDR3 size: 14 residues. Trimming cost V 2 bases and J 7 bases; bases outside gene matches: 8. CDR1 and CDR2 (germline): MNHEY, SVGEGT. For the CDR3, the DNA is TGTGCCAGCAGTTACGGGACAGAGGCCGCGGAGCAGTACTTC. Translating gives CASSYGTEAAEQYF.

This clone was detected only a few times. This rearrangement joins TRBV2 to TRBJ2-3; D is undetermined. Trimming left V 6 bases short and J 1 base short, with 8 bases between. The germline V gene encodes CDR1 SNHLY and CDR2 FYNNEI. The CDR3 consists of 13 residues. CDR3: CASSDRGTDTQYF. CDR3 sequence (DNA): TGTGCCAGCAGCGACCGGGGCACAGATACGCAGTATTTT.

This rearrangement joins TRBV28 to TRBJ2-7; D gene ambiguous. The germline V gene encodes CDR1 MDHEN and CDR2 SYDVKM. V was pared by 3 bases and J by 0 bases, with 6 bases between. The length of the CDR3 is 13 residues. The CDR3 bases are TGTGCCAGCAGTTTCGGCCCCTCCTACGAGCAGTACTTC. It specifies CASSFGPSYEQYF.

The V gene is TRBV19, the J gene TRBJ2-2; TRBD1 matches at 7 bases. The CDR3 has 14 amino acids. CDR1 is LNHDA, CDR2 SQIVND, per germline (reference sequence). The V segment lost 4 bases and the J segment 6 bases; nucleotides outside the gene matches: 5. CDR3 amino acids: CASSTVTGAGELFF. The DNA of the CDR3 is TGTGCCAGTAGTACAGTCACAGGGGCCGGGGAGCTGTTTTTT.

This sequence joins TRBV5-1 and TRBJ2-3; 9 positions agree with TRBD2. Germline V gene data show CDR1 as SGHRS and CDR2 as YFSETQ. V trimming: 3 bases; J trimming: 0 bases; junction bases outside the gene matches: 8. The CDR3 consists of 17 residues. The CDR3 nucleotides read TGCGCCAGCAGCTCGGCTGGGACTAGCAAAAGCACAGATACGCAGTATTTT. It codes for CASSSAGTSKSTDTQYF.

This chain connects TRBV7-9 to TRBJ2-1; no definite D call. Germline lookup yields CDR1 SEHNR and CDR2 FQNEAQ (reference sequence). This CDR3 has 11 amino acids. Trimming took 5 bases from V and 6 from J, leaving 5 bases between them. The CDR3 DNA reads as TGTGCCAGCAGCCCAATCAATGAGCAGTTCTTC. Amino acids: CASSPINEQFF.

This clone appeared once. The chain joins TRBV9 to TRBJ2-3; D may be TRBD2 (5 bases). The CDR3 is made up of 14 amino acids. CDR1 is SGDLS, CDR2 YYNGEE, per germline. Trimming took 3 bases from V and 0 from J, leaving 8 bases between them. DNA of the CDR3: TGTGCCAGCAGCGGAGCGGTGAGCACAGATACGCAGTATTTT. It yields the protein CASSGAVSTDTQYF.